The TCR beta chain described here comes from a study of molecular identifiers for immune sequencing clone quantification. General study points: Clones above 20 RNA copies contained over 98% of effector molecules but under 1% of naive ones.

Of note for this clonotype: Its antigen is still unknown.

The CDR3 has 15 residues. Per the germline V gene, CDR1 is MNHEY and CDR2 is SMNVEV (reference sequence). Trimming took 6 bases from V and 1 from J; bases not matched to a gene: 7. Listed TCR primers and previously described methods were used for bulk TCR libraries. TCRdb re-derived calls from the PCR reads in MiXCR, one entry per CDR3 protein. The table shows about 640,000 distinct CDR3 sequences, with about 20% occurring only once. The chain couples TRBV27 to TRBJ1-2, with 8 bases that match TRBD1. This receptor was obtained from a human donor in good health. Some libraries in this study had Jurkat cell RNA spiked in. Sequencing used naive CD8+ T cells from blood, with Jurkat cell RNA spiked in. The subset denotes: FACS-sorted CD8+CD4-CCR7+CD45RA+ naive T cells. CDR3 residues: CASSPTGAFNYGYTF. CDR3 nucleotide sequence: TGTGCCAGCAGCCCGACAGGGGCCTTTAACTATGGCTACACCTTC.